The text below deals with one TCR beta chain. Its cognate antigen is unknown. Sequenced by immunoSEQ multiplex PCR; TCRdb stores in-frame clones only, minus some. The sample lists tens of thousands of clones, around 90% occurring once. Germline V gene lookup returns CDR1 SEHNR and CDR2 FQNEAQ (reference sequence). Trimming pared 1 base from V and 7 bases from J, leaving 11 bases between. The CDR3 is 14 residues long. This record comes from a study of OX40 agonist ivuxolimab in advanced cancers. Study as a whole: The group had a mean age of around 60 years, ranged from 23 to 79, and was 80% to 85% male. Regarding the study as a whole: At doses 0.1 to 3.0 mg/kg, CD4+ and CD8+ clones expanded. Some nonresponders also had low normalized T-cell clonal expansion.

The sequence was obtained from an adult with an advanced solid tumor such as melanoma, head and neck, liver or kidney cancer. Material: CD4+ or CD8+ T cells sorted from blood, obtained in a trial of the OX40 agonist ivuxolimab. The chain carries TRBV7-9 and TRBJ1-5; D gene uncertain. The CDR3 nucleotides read TGTGCCAGCAGCTTAGGGGGAGTTGGACAGCCCCAGCATTTT. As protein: CASSLGGVGQPQHF.